The clone carrying this T cell receptor beta chain was counted a few times. The antigen remains unidentified. The data were taken from a study of T cell responses to AZD1222 COVID-19 vaccine. The study, taken as a whole, reports: Spike-specific TCR breadth and depth rose after two AZD1222 doses.

The data were produced by immunoSEQ multiplex PCR, yet TCRdb's version contains in-frame clones alone and is incomplete. The sample lists some 110,000 clones; about 80% were seen once. Looked up from germline, CDR1 is MDHEN and CDR2 is SYDVKM. The CDR3 sequence is 17 residues long. Trimming took 3 bases from V and 5 from J; bases not matched to a gene: 11. Sequenced here: peripheral blood, sampled on day 0 of AZD1222 vaccination. The TCR comes from an adult in good health. V and J are TRBV28 and TRBJ1-1; TRBD1 agrees at 11 bases. CDR3 loop: CASSLRTGGGLGTEAFF. CDR3 coding DNA: TGTGCCAGCAGTTTGAGGACAGGGGGCGGTCTGGGGACTGAAGCTTTCTTT.